These 5 T cell receptor beta chains were sequenced from one sample in a study of PD-1 blockade in classical Hodgkin lymphoma (TCRdb year 2020). According to the study, the label for this sample's time point signals: cycle 4 day 1 (C4D1), after 5 to 7 weeks of nivolumab. All trial patients had relapsed after autologous stem cell transplantation, with cohorts A, B and C differing in prior brentuximab vedotin exposure. Receptors were amplified or captured by the immunoSEQ multiplex PCR assay. Entries here come from immuneACCESS through TCRdb and include only in-frame sequences with V and J called. Some clones fail to appear in such tables; in the studies checked, an unresolved V gene covers under half of the shortfall, and the cause of the remainder is unknown. This sample has 100,000 or so clones in its table, and less than 95% of those were observed once. The leading ten clones occupy around 3% of the sample.

Here the sequenced sample was peripheral blood mononuclear cells (PBMCs), taken before the fourth cycle of nivolumab. The receptors were sampled from a human donor with classical Hodgkin lymphoma.

This chain links TRBV16 with TRBJ1-6; D is unclear. The CDR3 runs 14 residues. The germline V gene has CDR1 KGHSY and CDR2 FQNENV. Trimming took 3 bases from V and 6 from J, leaving 9 bases between them. The CDR3 spells CASSQDGFNSPLHF. The CDR3 DNA reads as TGTGCCAGCAGCCAGGACGGCTTTAATTCACCCCTCCACTTT.

V and J are TRBV7-2 and TRBJ1-5, with 9 bases aligning to TRBD1. CDR1 and CDR2 from the germline V gene are SGHTA and FQGNSA. J lost 3 bases, V lost 4 bases, and 4 bases had no gene match. There are 15 residues in the CDR3. The CDR3 coding sequence is TGTGCCAGCAGCTCCGGACAGGGGATCAATCAGCCCCAGCATTTT. This translates into CASSSGQGINQPQHF.

V gene TRBV5-1 combines with J gene TRBJ2-7; 9 bases fit TRBD2. Germline CDR1 SGHRS, CDR2 YFSETQ. The CDR3 covers 16 residues. Trimming at V came to 0 bases and at J to 2 bases, leaving 6 bases not matched to a gene. The CDR3 reads CASSLAPSGGTYEQYF. Here the CDR3 DNA reads TGCGCCAGCAGCTTGGCCCCAAGCGGGGGGACCTACGAGCAGTACTTC.

The count of this clone is one. This rearrangement joins TRBV15 to TRBJ2-7; D perhaps matches TRBD2 (5 bases). The V end was cut by 0 bases, the J end by 3 bases, with 9 bases between. The germline CDR1 and CDR2 sequences are LNHNV and YYDKDF (reference sequence). The CDR3 sequence is 14 residues long. The CDR3 sequence is CATSRDRGNYEQYF. The CDR3 DNA reads TGTGCCACCAGCAGAGATCGGGGTAACTACGAGCAGTACTTC.

This clone has only one observation. The chain links TRBV27 to TRBJ2-7; a weak D match, TRBD2 (5 bases). V lost 0 bases and J 3 bases, leaving 12 bases between the germline ends. CDR1 and CDR2 (germline): MNHEY, SMNVEV (reference sequence). The CDR3 is 15 amino acids. The CDR3 here is CASSLSGARYYEQYF. The DNA of the CDR3 is TGTGCCAGCAGTTTATCGGGAGCTAGATACTACGAGCAGTACTTC.